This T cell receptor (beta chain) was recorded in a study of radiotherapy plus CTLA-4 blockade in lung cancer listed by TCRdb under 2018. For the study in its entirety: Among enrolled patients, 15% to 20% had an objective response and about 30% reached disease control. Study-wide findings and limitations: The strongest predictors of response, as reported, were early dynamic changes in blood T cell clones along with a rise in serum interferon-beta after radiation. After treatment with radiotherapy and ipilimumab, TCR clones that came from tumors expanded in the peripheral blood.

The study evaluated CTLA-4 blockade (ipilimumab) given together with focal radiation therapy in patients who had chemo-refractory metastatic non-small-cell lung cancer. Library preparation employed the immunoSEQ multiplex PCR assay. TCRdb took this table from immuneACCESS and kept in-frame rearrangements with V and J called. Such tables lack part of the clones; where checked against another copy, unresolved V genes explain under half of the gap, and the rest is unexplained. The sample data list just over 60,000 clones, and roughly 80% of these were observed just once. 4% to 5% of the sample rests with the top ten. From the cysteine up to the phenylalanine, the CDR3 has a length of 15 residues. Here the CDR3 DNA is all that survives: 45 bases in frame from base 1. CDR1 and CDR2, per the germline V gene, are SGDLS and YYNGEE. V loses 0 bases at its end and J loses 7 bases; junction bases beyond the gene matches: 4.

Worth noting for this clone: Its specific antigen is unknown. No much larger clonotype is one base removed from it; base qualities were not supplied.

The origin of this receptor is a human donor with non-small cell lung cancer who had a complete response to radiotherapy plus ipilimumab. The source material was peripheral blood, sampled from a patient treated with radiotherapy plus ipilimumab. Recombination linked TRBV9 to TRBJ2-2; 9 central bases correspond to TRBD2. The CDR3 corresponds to CASSVGGGADGELFF. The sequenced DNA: TGTGCCAGCAGCGTAGGCGGGGGGGCAGACGGGGAGCTGTTTTTT.